A selection of T cell receptor beta chains follows, all from one sample in a study of cytomegalovirus exposure and HLA in healthy donors. Profiling relied on immunoSEQ multiplex PCR, and the TCRdb table lists in-frame clones only, not all of them. Counted here are fewer than 150,000 clones, roughly 80% occurring once; the ten biggest clones make up approximately 30%. The sample consisted of PBMCs. Every receptor here comes from a man in his 60s in good health and CMV-seropositive. CDR3s include the opening cysteine and the closing phenylalanine or tryptophan. Fields, in order: D gene, V gene, clone size, J gene, CDR3 DNA, CDR3 protein. D genes are given only for firm matches. Clone sizes are given selectively: once, few, many, or a class where the clone is expanded.

>-|TRBV7-3|-|TRBJ1-1
TGTGCCAGCAGCTCCCCCCGACAGATATTGAACACTGAAGCTTTCTTT
CASSSPRQILNTEAFF
>-|TRBV7-8|-|TRBJ1-5
TGTGCCAGCAGCTTAGCGCTTGGGGCTCAGCCCCAGCATTTT
CASSLALGAQPQHF
>-|TRBV7-8|once|TRBJ1-2
TGTGCCAGCAGCTTAAAAACCCCCTTTAGCTATGGCTACACCTTC
CASSLKTPFSYGYTF
>TRBD1|TRBV6-1|-|TRBJ2-7
TGTGCCAGCAGTGTAGAGACAGGGCCCAACGAGCAGTACTTC
CASSVETGPNEQYF
>-|TRBV5-4|-|TRBJ1-2
TGTGCCAGCAGCCCTGCTCTACAGGGTGGCTACACCTTC
CASSPALQGGYTF
>TRBD2|TRBV28|few|TRBJ2-1
TGTGCCAGCAGTCCCGGAGCGGGAGGGCCTGATGAGCAGTTCTTC
CASSPGAGGPDEQFF
>TRBD2|TRBV5-4|-|TRBJ2-2
TGTGCCAGCAGCCCTAGCGGGAGGTCCGGGGAGCTGTTTTTT
CASSPSGRSGELFF
>TRBD2|TRBV6-1|few|TRBJ2-4
TGTGCCAGCAGTGAATTTCCCCTAGCGGGAGGGAACATTCAGTACTTC
CASSEFPLAGGNIQYF
>TRBD1|TRBV10-3|few|TRBJ1-1
TGTGCCATCAGGGGACAGGGAGCAAACACTGAAGCTTTCTTT
CAIRGQGANTEAFF
>TRBD1|TRBV28|-|TRBJ2-1
TGTGCCAGCAGCTCTGGACAGGGCCTTTACAATGAGCAGTTCTTC
CASSSGQGLYNEQFF
>-|TRBV5-1|-|TRBJ2-2
TGCGCCAGCAGCTTAGGGCAGGGCAGCGGGGAGCTGTTTTTT
CASSLGQGSGELFF
>-|TRBV4-1|-|TRBJ1-5
TGCGCCAGCAGCCCCTATTTCGTTCACGAGAACAATCAGCCCCAGCATTTT
CASSPYFVHENNQPQHF
>-|TRBV5-5|-|TRBJ1-4
TGTGCCAGCAGCTTGGCGGGGAATGAAAAACTGTTTTTT
CASSLAGNEKLFF
>-|TRBV28|-|TRBJ1-1
TGTGCCAGCAGTTTCCCAGGGAATGGTGAAGCTTTCTTT
CASSFPGNGEAFF
>-|TRBV28|-|TRBJ1-6
TGTGCCAGCAGGAACCTCCTGACAAATCTAGAGGGAACACCCCTCCACTTT
CASRNLLTNLEGTPLHF
>-|TRBV5-1|once|TRBJ1-1
TGCGCCAGCAGCTTGGGACCCCGAGGCGCTGAAGCTTTCTTT
CASSLGPRGAEAFF
>-|TRBV5-1|-|TRBJ2-6
TGCGCCAGCAGACAGTCGACCTCTGGGGCCAACGTCCTGACTTTC
CASRQSTSGANVLTF
>-|TRBV5-6|-|TRBJ1-6
TGTGCCAGCAGCTTCGACAGGCGAAATTCACCCCTCCACTTT
CASSFDRRNSPLHF
>-|TRBV11-2|once|TRBJ2-7
TGTGCCAGCAGGAGTTGGGGACAAAGTTCCTACGAGCAGTACTTC
CASRSWGQSSYEQYF
>-|TRBV7-6|once|TRBJ2-3
TGTGCCAGCAGCCTAAGATCCCCGGCGGGTACGACCACAGATACGCAGTATTTT
CASSLRSPAGTTTDTQYF
>-|TRBV9|-|TRBJ1-4
TGTGCCAGCAGCGTCGGGGTGGCTAATGAAAAACTGTTTTTT
CASSVGVANEKLFF
>TRBD2|TRBV2|-|TRBJ2-2
TGTGCCAGCGGTAGCAGCGGGGGGGCATCCGGGGAGCTGTTTTTT
CASGSSGGASGELFF
>-|TRBV7-6|-|TRBJ2-1
TGTGCCAGCAGCTTAGGGCGTGCCTCCGGGTACAATGAGCAGTTCTTC
CASSLGRASGYNEQFF
>-|TRBV28|once|TRBJ2-5
TGTGCCAGCAGTCCTACGGGCAGGGAAAAGACCCAGTACTTC
CASSPTGREKTQYF
>-|TRBV9|-|TRBJ2-3
TGTGCCAGCAGCGTAGGATCAGGGAAGGGGACAGATACGCAGTATTTT
CASSVGSGKGTDTQYF
>-|TRBV28|few|TRBJ1-6
TGTGCCAGCAGTTTAGGGGCACCCTACGAGGACAATTCACCCCTCCACTTT
CASSLGAPYEDNSPLHF
>TRBD2|TRBV6-1|-|TRBJ2-1
TGTGCCAGCAACCCACTAGCGGGAGGGTACAATGAGCAGTTCTTC
CASNPLAGGYNEQFF
>TRBD1|TRBV5-5|-|TRBJ1-6
TGTGCCAGCAGCTCAGGGACAGACTATAATTCACCCCTCCACTTT
CASSSGTDYNSPLHF
>TRBD2|TRBV7-6|once|TRBJ2-7
TGTGCCAGCAGCCCTGGCGGCGGGAGAAGCCCCTACGAGCAGTACTTC
CASSPGGGRSPYEQYF
>TRBD1|TRBV29-1|few|TRBJ1-1
TGCAGCGTCGACAGGGCTGAAGCTTTCTTT
CSVDRAEAFF
>TRBD1|TRBV10-1|-|TRBJ2-7
TGCGCCAGCAGCCTTCGGGACAGGGCGGACGAGCAGTACTTC
CASSLRDRADEQYF
>TRBD1|TRBV5-1|few|TRBJ2-7
TGCGCCAGCAGGACGGCCGGGACAGGAGGTGGCGAGCAGTACTTC
CASRTAGTGGGEQYF
>TRBD1|TRBV2|-|TRBJ1-2
TGTGCCAGCGCGATGGGACAGACTAACTATGGCTACACCTTC
CASAMGQTNYGYTF
>TRBD2|TRBV6-1|-|TRBJ2-7
TGTGCCAGCAGTGAAGCACTAGCGGGATCCTACGAGCAGTACTTC
CASSEALAGSYEQYF
>TRBD1|TRBV5-1|-|TRBJ2-5
TGCGCCAGCAGCTTGGGCGGACAGGGGGCTGAGACCCAGTACTTC
CASSLGGQGAETQYF
>-|TRBV5-5|-|TRBJ2-7
TGTGCCAGCAGCTCAAACTACGAGCAGTACTTC
CASSSNYEQYF
>-|TRBV30|once|TRBJ1-5
TGTGCCGCAAACCGATTGTCAGATAGCAATCAGCCCCAGCATTTT
CAANRLSDSNQPQHF